These 12 T cell receptor beta chains share one sample of origin, sequenced in a study of cytomegalovirus exposure and HLA in healthy donors (TCRdb year 2017). Preparation of the library involved the immunoSEQ multiplex PCR assay. TCRdb carries this immuneACCESS record with in-frame sequences only. Its versions omit some clonotypes, under half of them owing to an unresolved V gene in the studies checked, with the rest unexplained. For this sample the table gives around 49,000 clones, of which around 91% were detected only once. 1.4% to 1.5% of the sample is taken by the ten largest. The sequencing input was PBMCs. The receptors stem from a man aged 18 to 30 in good health and CMV-seronegative.

This chain's CDR3 is CASSSTGVQETQYF. The CDR3 DNA reads TGTGCCAGCAGTTCGACAGGGGTTCAAGAGACCCAGTACTTC. The chain couples TRBV6-6 to TRBJ2-5, with 8 positions matching TRBD1. V trimming: 4 bases; J trimming: 2 bases; junction bases outside the gene matches: 3. The CDR3 is made up of 14 amino acids. CDR1 and CDR2 (germline): MNHNY, SVGAGI (reference sequence).

The chain recombines TRBV5-1 with TRBJ2-7; the D gene is possibly TRBD1 (6 bases). The CDR3 contains 12 residues. CDR1 is SGHRS and CDR2 is YFSETQ in the germline V gene. V gave up 2 bases and J gave up 6 bases, with 9 bases separating them. CDR3 sequence reads: CASSFGQTEQYF. The CDR3 DNA follows: TGCGCCAGCAGCTTTGGACAGACCGAGCAGTACTTC.

The chain has TRBV6-5 and TRBJ1-5; D is possibly TRBD1 (6 bases). CDR1 and CDR2 from the germline V gene are MNHEY and SVGAGI. There are 14 residues in the CDR3. Between the trimmed V and J ends, which lost 8 bases and 2 bases, there was a span of 13 bases. CDR3 DNA: TGTGCCAGCTCGGGGGGGCCGGGCAATCAGCCCCAGCATTTT. Encoded protein: CASSGGPGNQPQHF.

V usage is TRBV6-6 and J usage is TRBJ2-1; tentatively, D is TRBD2 (5 bases). The CDR3 totals 15 residues. Trimming took off 1 base at V and 2 bases at J, with 9 bases between the two ends. Per the germline V gene, CDR1 is MNHNY and CDR2 is SVGAGI (reference sequence). The CDR3 sequence is CASSYLTGAYNEQFF. CDR3 DNA: TGTGCCAGCAGTTACTTGACCGGGGCCTACAATGAGCAGTTCTTC.

The rearrangement links TRBV4-2 to TRBJ2-4, with TRBD2 identical over 9 bases. The V gene's germline CDR1 is LGHNA and CDR2 YNFKEQ. This CDR3 spans 15 amino acids. V shed 2 bases, J shed 7 bases, and the junction held 6 bases outside the gene matches. CDR3 DNA: TGTGCCAGCAGCCAAATGGGACTAGCTGGGAACATTCAGTACTTC. Translated, it gives CASSQMGLAGNIQYF.

This clone appeared a single time. The rearrangement joins TRBV28 to TRBJ1-5; 9 nucleotides line up with TRBD1. CDR1 and CDR2 from the germline V gene are MDHEN and SYDVKM. Losses at the gene ends were 6 bases for V and 4 bases for J; bases not matched to a gene: 7. The CDR3 spans 15 residues. CDR3 region: CASSSGQGRNQPQHF. In nucleotides, the CDR3 is TGTGCCAGCAGCTCGGGACAGGGAAGAAATCAGCCCCAGCATTTT.

V gene TRBV21-1 combines with J gene TRBJ1-5. TRBV21-1 is described as a pseudogene. This CDR3 has 18 residues. The CDR3 loop is CASSKNKGRGTSNQPQHF. The CDR3, as DNA: TGTGCCAGCAGCAAGAATAAGGGCCGCGGGACTAGCAATCAGCCCCAGCATTTT.

This chain uses TRBV27 with TRBJ1-2, with D hard to call. Trimming removed 0 bases at V and 7 bases at J, with 15 bases between. Per the germline V gene, CDR1 is MNHEY and CDR2 is SMNVEV (reference sequence). This CDR3 has 15 amino acids. Here the CDR3 DNA reads TGTGCCAGCAGTTTATCGTCTTACTCTGCGCGTGGCTACACCTTC. Its translation: CASSLSSYSARGYTF.

V is TRBV5-6 and J is TRBJ2-1; 13 bases fit TRBD2. With 0 bases clipped from V and 9 bases from J, the junction kept 3 bases outside the gene matches. From germline, CDR1 is SGHDT and CDR2 YYEEEE. CDR3 length: 15 residues. The CDR3 spells CASSLGGLAGPEQFF. In DNA form, the CDR3 reads TGTGCCAGCAGCTTGGGGGGACTAGCGGGGCCTGAGCAGTTCTTC. The variable domain in full, completed from reference TRBV5-6 and TRBJ2-1, reads DAGVTQSPTHLIKTRGQQVTLRCSPKSGHDTVSWYQQALGQGPQFIFQYYEEEERQRGNFPDRFSGHQFPNYSSELNVNALLLGDSALYLCASSLGGLAGPEQFFGPGTRLTVL.

The gene calls are TRBV28 and TRBJ2-7; D gene uncertain. The germline V and J ends were trimmed by 5 bases and 7 bases, with 12 bases remaining between them. Germline assignment: CDR1 MDHEN and CDR2 SYDVKM. This CDR3 spans 12 amino acids. The CDR3 bases are TGTGCCAGCAGTCCCGTCCAGGATGAGCAGTACTTC. Its translation is CASSPVQDEQYF. The variable domain in full, with the rest retrieved from reference TRBV28 and TRBJ2-7, is DVKVTQSSRYLVKRTGEKVFLECVQDMDHENMFWYRQDPGLGLRLIYFSYDVKMKEKGDIPEGYSVSREKKERFSLILESASTNQTSMYLCASSPVQDEQYFGPGTRLTVT.

CDR3 sequence reads: CASSPGRDLTDTQYF. CDR3 bases: TGTGCCAGTTCTCCGGGGAGAGACCTCACAGATACGCAGTATTTT. The genes are TRBV6-4 and TRBJ2-3; possible D gene TRBD2, 5 bases. V dropped 9 bases and J dropped 2 bases, with 18 bases sitting between them. Germline CDR1 is MRHNA and CDR2 is SNTAGT. The CDR3 is made up of 15 amino acids.

V gene TRBV28 combines with J gene TRBJ1-2; D may be TRBD1 (5 bases). Between the trimmed V and J ends, which lost 7 bases and 2 bases, there was a span of 11 bases. The CDR3 loop spans 13 amino acids. CDR1 and CDR2 (germline): MDHEN, SYDVKM. DNA of the CDR3: TGTGCCAGCACCTCGGGGGGGAACTATGGCTACACCTTC. The encoded protein is CASTSGGNYGYTF.